What follows are 10 T cell receptor beta chains derived from one specimen sequenced in a study of T cells in Graves' hyperthyroidism and ophthalmopathy. The TCR beta CDR3 regions underwent amplification using RNA transcripts as the source. An initial round of RT-PCR targeting the TCR CDR3 relied on the HTBI primer set. A single record per CDR3 protein comes from TCRdb applying MiXCR to the multiplex PCR reads. The repertoire holds around 600,000 distinct CDR3 sequences, with more than 15% as singletons. The specimen was blood. The receptors derive from a woman in her twenties or thirties with Graves' hyperthyroidism.

This clonotype has ten or more counts. At one boundary the junction diverges from the germline segment, which might be a read error. In nucleotides, the CDR3 is TGTGCTAGCAGCTTTGCGGGAGTAAATGAGCAGTTCTTC. Translating gives CASSFAGVNEQFF. The chain couples TRBV7-7 to TRBJ2-1, with TRBD2 matching over 7 bases. CDR1 is SSHAT and CDR2 is FNYEAQ in the germline V gene (reference sequence). The CDR3 runs to 13 residues.

This clonotype was observed at least ten times. This chain uses TRBV20-1 with TRBJ1-2; the match to TRBD1 covers 7 bases. CDR3 length equals 14 residues. Germline V gives CDR1 DFQATT, CDR2 SNEGSKA (reference sequence). J was trimmed by 4 bases and V by 8 bases; bases with no gene match: 13. CDR3 bases: TGCAGTTCCACCCGGGACAGTAATAGCTATGGCTACACCTTC. Translation: CSSTRDSNSYGYTF.

Notes on this clonotype: A much larger clone sits a single nucleotide away, making a read error possible. The chain links TRBV30 to TRBJ1-6; D is uncertain. Germline lookup yields CDR1 GTSNPN and CDR2 SVGIG (reference sequence). The CDR3 is made up of 14 amino acids. CDR3 DNA: TGTACCTGGAGTGTAATCCCAGGAGACTCGTCCCTCCACTTT. Protein product: CTWSVIPGDSSLHF. The full variable domain, its missing parts supplied by reference TRBV30 and TRBJ1-6, is SQTIHQWPATLVQPVGSPLSLECTVEGTSNPNLYWYRQAAGRGLQLLFYSVGIGQISSEVPQNLSASRPQDRQFILSSKKLLLSDSGFYLCTWSVIPGDSSLHFGNGTRLTVT.

CDR3 DNA: TGCGCCAGCAGCCCGCGACAGCACTATGGCTACACCTTC. Its protein is CASSPRQHYGYTF. The chain uses TRBV5-1 and TRBJ1-2, with D perhaps TRBD1 (5 bases). This CDR3 spans 13 amino acids. Germline lookup yields CDR1 SGHRS and CDR2 YFSETQ. Trimming shortened V by 4 bases and J by 3 bases, and 10 bases separated the two germline ends.

This clonotype was recorded only once. The gene calls are TRBV4-1 and TRBJ2-2; TRBD2 matches at 13 bases. The CDR3 consists of 20 residues. V was pared by 1 base and J by 0 bases, with 8 bases of the junction left unmatched. Germline-derived CDR1 and CDR2 are MGHRA and YSYEKL. Written as DNA, the CDR3 is TGCGCCAGCAGCCAAGGCTGGACTAGCGGGAGCCTTACGAACACCGGGGAGCTGTTTTTT. This gives the protein CASSQGWTSGSLTNTGELFF.

The rearrangement links TRBV28 to TRBJ2-1; 7 positions match TRBD1. Germline trimming cut 7 bases from V and 4 bases from J; bases unmatched to any gene: 4. Germline CDR1 is MDHEN and CDR2 is SYDVKM. This CDR3 contains 13 residues. The CDR3 here is CASMGTAYNEQFF. The CDR3 DNA reads TGTGCCAGCATGGGGACAGCATACAATGAGCAGTTCTTC.

This clonotype was detected many times. V usage is TRBV20-1 and J usage is TRBJ2-7, with a possible D match to TRBD2 (6 bases). The CDR3 has 15 residues. Germline V gene lookup returns CDR1 DFQATT and CDR2 SNEGSKA (reference sequence). V was clipped by 5 bases and J by 2 bases, with 19 bases between them. The CDR3 protein is CSAESHGTGAYEQYF. CDR3 sequence (DNA): TGCAGTGCTGAATCTCACGGGACGGGGGCCTACGAGCAGTACTTC.

This clonotype was recorded at least ten times. V is TRBV6-5 and J is TRBJ1-1, with 7 bases aligning to TRBD1. The CDR3 loop spans 14 amino acids. The ends lost 2 bases at V and 7 bases at J; junction bases unmatched: 7. CDR1 is MNHEY, CDR2 SVGAGI, per germline. Written as DNA, the CDR3 is TGTGCCAGCAGTTACCTTGGGACAGTAGGTGAAGCTTTCTTT. It specifies CASSYLGTVGEAFF.

In its sample, this clonotype was seen a few times. The rearrangement uses TRBV15 and TRBJ1-3, with 7 bases matching TRBD1. Germline V lookup: CDR1 LNHNV, CDR2 YYDKDF (reference sequence). V lost 2 bases, J lost 4 bases, and 14 bases stayed unmatched. The CDR3 length is 18 residues. The CDR3 reads CATSRNKAGQIKGNTIYF. The DNA for the CDR3 is TGTGCCACCAGCAGAAACAAGGCGGGACAGATAAAAGGAAACACCATATATTTT.

V usage is TRBV16 and J usage is TRBJ2-1; either TRBD1 or TRBD2 may supply D (6 bases each). This CDR3 contains 11 residues. V gave up 2 bases and J gave up 11 bases, with 7 bases separating them. CDR1 and CDR2 from the germline V gene are KGHSY and FQNENV. CDR3 residues: CASSQGGQQFF. The CDR3 DNA sequence: TGTGCCAGCAGCCAAGGGGGGCAGCAGTTCTTC.